This TCR beta chain was identified during a study of blood T cell repertoires in COVID-19. Study-level information: Sites in the United States, Italy and Spain provided acute and convalescent COVID-19 samples. From T cells, B-cell-depleted T cells, or PBMCs came the material, which was cDNA or gDNA.

Per the study methods: It was from reference gene primer amplification that nucleated cell counts were estimated. Generated by immunoSEQ multiplex PCR, the TCRdb table keeps only in-frame clones and is missing some. That table furnishes V, J and clone size, whereas the DNA furnished D and trimming. The table includes over 30,000 clones, approximately 86% detected once. The CDR3 covers 16 residues. V was clipped by 3 bases and J by 0 bases, with 12 bases between them. The germline V gene encodes CDR1 KGHSH and CDR2 LQKENI. Sequences were obtained from peripheral blood. This rearrangement joins TRBV18 to TRBJ2-4, with D unresolved. This TCR came from a man in his 70s with acute or convalescent COVID-19. The CDR3 here is CASSPDVTIAKNIQYF. CDR3 DNA: TGTGCCAGCTCACCTGATGTAACTATAGCCAAAAACATTCAGTACTTC.